This T cell receptor beta chain was identified during a study of post-analysis software for immune sequencing data. Study-wide results and caveats: TRBV5-6, TRBV5-1 and TRBV20-1 were among several TRBV segments more frequent in patients than controls.

V was pared by 5 bases and J by 1 base, with 6 bases of the junction left unmatched. The CDR3 consists of 16 residues. Included in the TCR beta cDNA libraries were unique molecular identifiers. T cells numbering about 0.85 to 10 million gave rise to 500,000 or so cDNA molecules. TCRdb re-analysed the PCR reads in MiXCR, keeping a single row per CDR3 protein. The sample consists of about 460,000 distinct CDR3 sequences, approximately 45% of them appearing once. Turning to this clonotype: Antigen specificity is unknown.

Material for sequencing was blood. This sequence originates from a girl aged 5 to 17 with multiple sclerosis. V usage is TRBV12-3 or TRBV12-4 and J usage is TRBJ2-2; TRBD1 agrees at 8 bases. The DNA of the CDR3 is TGTGCCAGCAGTCCCCGACAGGGGAGGAACACCGGGGAGCTGTTTTTT. Translation gives CASSPRQGRNTGELFF.